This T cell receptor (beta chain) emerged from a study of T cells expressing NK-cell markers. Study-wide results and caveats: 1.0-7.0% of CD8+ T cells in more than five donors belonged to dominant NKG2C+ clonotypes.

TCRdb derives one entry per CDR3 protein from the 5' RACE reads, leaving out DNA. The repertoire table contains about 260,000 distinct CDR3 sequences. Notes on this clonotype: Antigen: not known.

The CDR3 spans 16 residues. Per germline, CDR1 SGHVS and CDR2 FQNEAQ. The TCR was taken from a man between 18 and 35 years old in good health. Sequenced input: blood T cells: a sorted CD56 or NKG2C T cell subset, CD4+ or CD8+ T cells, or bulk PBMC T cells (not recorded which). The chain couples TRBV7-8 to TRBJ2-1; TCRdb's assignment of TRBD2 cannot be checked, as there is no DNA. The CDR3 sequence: CASSLGRISQANEQFF.